This TCR beta chain is drawn from a study of cytomegalovirus exposure and HLA in healthy donors. This CDR3 is 13 amino acids long. Germline CDR1 and CDR2: SGHTS and YDEGEE. Of note for this clone: The junction does not match germline at one end; this may be a read error.

Amplification used 60 Vbeta primers and 13 Jbeta primers. Assay used: immunoSEQ multiplex PCR; TCRdb lists only in-frame clones, some missing. The data contain about 210,000 clones, around four fifths of them singletons. V is TRBV5-8 and J is TRBJ2-3, with 11 nucleotides matching TRBD2. This receptor was identified in a woman aged 50 to 65 in good health and CMV-seropositive. Sequences were obtained from PBMCs. The DNA for the CDR3 is TGTGCCAGCAGCGTCGGACTAGCGGGTCTCGGGTACTTT. This gives the protein CASSVGLAGLGYF.